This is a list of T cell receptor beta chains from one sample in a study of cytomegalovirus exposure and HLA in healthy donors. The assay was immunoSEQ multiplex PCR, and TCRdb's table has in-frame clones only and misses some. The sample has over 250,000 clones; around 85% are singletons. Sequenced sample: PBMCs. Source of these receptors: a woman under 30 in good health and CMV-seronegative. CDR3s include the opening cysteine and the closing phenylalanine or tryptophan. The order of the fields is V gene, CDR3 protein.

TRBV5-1,CASSLTEMKPEETQYF
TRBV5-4,CASEGDNEQFF
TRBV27,CASTGGGAYEQYF
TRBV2,CASSVEGFETQYF
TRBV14,CASSQIKTGPGYQETQYF
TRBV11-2,CASYSGTYEQYF
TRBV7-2,CASSNLWGGNQPQHF
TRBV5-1,CASSFKYGTEAFF
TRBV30,CAWSVGGPDTQYF
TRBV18,CASSPPGLAPEQYF
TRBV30,CAWAAGVSTEAFF
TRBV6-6,CASSYRPGGYTF